The entry that follows covers one T cell receptor beta chain sequence. Its target is unknown. V gave up 0 bases and J gave up 6 bases, with 10 bases separating them. Germline V CDR1 and CDR2: SGHRS, YFSETQ. The CDR3 is 13 residues long. This sample was taken from a study of cytomegalovirus exposure and HLA in healthy donors. Whole-study findings and limits: Later, an analysis found that TCR clusters from the first cohort tended to co-occur in the approximately 130 validation repertoires. The investigators catalogued some 150 TCR beta chains as cytomegalovirus-associated.

Clones were sequenced by immunoSEQ multiplex PCR, and TCRdb holds only the in-frame ones, with some missing. Here the sample spans approximately 100,000 clones, roughly 87% being singletons. This chain links TRBV5-1 with TRBJ2-7, with D unclear. This receptor was obtained from a man between 18 and 35 years old in good health and CMV-seropositive. Sequencing was performed on PBMCs. In DNA form, the CDR3 reads TGCGCCAGCAGCTTGGTCCTTCTCTCCGAGCAGTACTTC. This encodes CASSLVLLSEQYF.